Listed below are T cell receptor beta chains from one sample, sequenced in a study of OX40 agonist ivuxolimab in advanced cancers. Only in-frame clones appear in the TCRdb table, and some are missing; sequencing was by immunoSEQ multiplex PCR. The table includes 100,000 to 150,000 clones, around 93% detected once. The source was CD4+ or CD8+ T cells sorted from blood, collected in a trial of the OX40 agonist ivuxolimab. The receptors derive from an adult with an advanced solid tumor such as melanoma, head and neck, liver or kidney cancer. The CDR3 runs from the conserved cysteine through the conserved F or W. Each record gives: J gene, D gene, V gene, CDR3 DNA, CDR3 protein. D genes are given only for firm matches.

TRBJ2-7 TRBD1 TRBV7-9 TGTGCCAGCAGCTTGCGAGGGGGCCGAGACGAGCAGTACTTC CASSLRGGRDEQYF
TRBJ1-5 - TRBV28 TGTGCCAGCAGCCCTATCGGGGGGTTTAGCAATCAGCCCCAGCATTTT CASSPIGGFSNQPQHF
TRBJ2-7 TRBD1 TRBV18 TGTGCCAGCTCAGGGGCGGGGACAGGGGGTTCCTACGAGCAGTACTTC CASSGAGTGGSYEQYF
TRBJ1-3 TRBD1 TRBV18 TGTGCCAGCTCACCGCAGGGGACAGGCGCCTCTGGAAACACCATATATTTT CASSPQGTGASGNTIYF
TRBJ1-1 - TRBV7-2 TGTGCCAGCAGCTTAGCTCTATCGCAGGAAGCTTTCTTT CASSLALSQEAFF
TRBJ2-1 TRBD2 TRBV5-4 TGTGCCAGCAGCCTAGGGACTAGCGGTTCCTACAATGAGCAGTTCTTC CASSLGTSGSYNEQFF
TRBJ1-5 - TRBV12-1 TGTGCCAGCAGCTTTCATGGAAGAAGCAATCAGCCCCAGCATTTT CASSFHGRSNQPQHF
TRBJ1-1 - TRBV5-6 TGTGCCAGCAGCTTGCTTGGGGGGAACACTGAAGCTTTCTTT CASSLLGGNTEAFF
TRBJ1-2 - TRBV9 TGTGCCAGCAGCGTAGTGACCAACGAATATGGCTACACCTTC CASSVVTNEYGYTF
TRBJ2-2 TRBD2 TRBV4-3 TGCGCCAGCAGCCCCGGGAGGCTTTACACCGGGGAGCTGTTTTTT CASSPGRLYTGELFF